This is a list of T cell receptor beta chains from one sample in a study of cytomegalovirus exposure and HLA in healthy donors. Profiled with immunoSEQ multiplex PCR; TCRdb holds only in-frame clones, not every one. This specimen shows about 50,000 clones; the ten leading clones hold 12%. The material sequenced was PBMCs. These receptors were taken from an older woman in good health and CMV-seropositive. Each CDR3 is given with its conserved first and last residue. A D gene is named only where the DNA matches it firmly.

D: TRBD1
length: 15
V: TRBV19
J: TRBJ1-2
DNA: TGTGCCAGTAGTCCCCCAGGACAGGGTTTCTATGGCTACACCTTC
CDR3: CASSPPGQGFYGYTF

D: NA
length: 12
V: TRBV11-2
J: TRBJ1-1
DNA: TGTGCCAGCAGATTTTCGGAGACTGAAGCTTTCTTT
CDR3: CASRFSETEAFF

D: NA
length: 14
V: TRBV7-8
J: TRBJ1-6
DNA: TGTGCCAGCAGTACCGAAAGACTGAATTCACCCCTCCACTTT
CDR3: CASSTERLNSPLHF

D: TRBD1
length: 16
V: TRBV5-1
J: TRBJ1-4
DNA: TGCGCCAGCAGACAAGGGACAGGCAGCTCTAATGAAAAACTGTTTTTT
CDR3: CASRQGTGSSNEKLFF

D: NA
length: 14
V: TRBV18
J: TRBJ1-6
DNA: TGTGCCAGCTCACCACTAAACAACCCTTCACCCCTCCACTTT
CDR3: CASSPLNNPSPLHF

D: NA
length: 14
V: TRBV27
J: TRBJ2-7
DNA: TGTGCCAGCAGTTTGTCGGCAGAGGCCTACGAGCAGTACTTC
CDR3: CASSLSAEAYEQYF

D: NA
length: 12
V: TRBV5-6
J: TRBJ2-7
DNA: TGTGCCAGCAGCCTGGGGCTCTACGAGCAGTACTTC
CDR3: CASSLGLYEQYF

D: NA
length: 17
V: TRBV18
J: TRBJ1-5
DNA: TGTGCCAGCTCACCCCCAGGGGAATCAGGGGGCAATCAGCCCCAGCATTTT
CDR3: CASSPPGESGGNQPQHF

D: NA
length: 16
V: TRBV4-1
J: TRBJ1-6
DNA: TGCGCCAGCAGCCAGGGACCAGGGGTAGGAAATTCACCCCTCCACTTT
CDR3: CASSQGPGVGNSPLHF

D: NA
length: 14
V: TRBV5-6
J: TRBJ1-4
DNA: TGTGCCAGCAGCGCCACAGGGATGGGAGAAAAACTGTTTTTT
CDR3: CASSATGMGEKLFF

D: TRBD1
length: 16
V: TRBV25-1
J: TRBJ2-5
DNA: TGTGCCAGCGTCCCAACGACAGGGTCGAAACAAGAGACCCAGTACTTC
CDR3: CASVPTTGSKQETQYF

D: TRBD2
length: 15
V: TRBV9
J: TRBJ2-3
DNA: TGTGCCAGCAGCAGCCGAGCGGGGGACACAGATACGCAGTATTTT
CDR3: CASSSRAGDTDTQYF

D: NA
length: 16
V: TRBV14
J: TRBJ2-3
DNA: TGTGCCAGCAGCCAAGTATTAGGGGTTTACACAGATACGCAGTATTTT
CDR3: CASSQVLGVYTDTQYF

D: TRBD1
length: 16
V: TRBV18
J: TRBJ1-5
DNA: TGTGCCAGCTCACCAACCGACAGGGTGAGAAATCAGCCCCAGCATTTT
CDR3: CASSPTDRVRNQPQHF

D: NA
length: 16
V: TRBV9
J: TRBJ1-5
DNA: TGTGCCAGCAGCGTACCCCACGGACAGCCCAATCAGCCCCAGCATTTT
CDR3: CASSVPHGQPNQPQHF

D: TRBD2
length: 15
V: TRBV6-1
J: TRBJ2-7
DNA: TGTGCCAGCAGTGTTACGCCTGGGGGGGGGTACGAGCAGTACTTC
CDR3: CASSVTPGGGYEQYF

D: TRBD1
length: 17
V: TRBV28
J: TRBJ1-5
DNA: TGTGCCAGCAGTGTACAGGGGCTGGGATCTAGCAATCAGCCCCAGCATTTT
CDR3: CASSVQGLGSSNQPQHF

D: NA
length: 14
V: TRBV29-1
J: TRBJ2-1
DNA: TGCAGCGTAGTCCGGGACTTAGAGCTCGATGAGCAGTTCTTC
CDR3: CSVVRDLELDEQFF

D: NA
length: 14
V: TRBV27
J: TRBJ2-6
DNA: TGTGCCAGCAGTTCTCTCTCTGGGGCCAACGTCCTGACTTTC
CDR3: CASSSLSGANVLTF

D: NA
length: 15
V: TRBV9
J: TRBJ1-2
DNA: TGTGCCAGCAGCGTAGTCCGGGGAACTAACTATGGCTACACCTTC
CDR3: CASSVVRGTNYGYTF

D: TRBD1
length: 15
V: TRBV18
J: TRBJ2-5
DNA: TGTGCCAGCTCATCCCGACAGGGTATAATGGAGACCCAGTACTTC
CDR3: CASSSRQGIMETQYF

D: NA
length: 13
V: TRBV2
J: TRBJ2-5
DNA: TGTGCCAGCAGTTGGCTGAGAGGGGAGACCCAGTACTTC
CDR3: CASSWLRGETQYF

D: TRBD1
length: 15
V: TRBV6-6
J: TRBJ2-3
DNA: TGTGCCAGCAGTAACAGGGGTGAGAACACAGATACGCAGTATTTT
CDR3: CASSNRGENTDTQYF

D: NA
length: 14
V: TRBV5-1
J: TRBJ1-6
DNA: TGCGCCAGCAGCCAGGACGGGAATAATTCACCCCTCCACTTT
CDR3: CASSQDGNNSPLHF

D: TRBD2
length: 16
V: TRBV6-5
J: TRBJ2-3
DNA: TGTGCCAGCAGTTACTCTCTAGCGGGGGGAACAGATACGCAGTATTTT
CDR3: CASSYSLAGGTDTQYF

D: NA
length: 15
V: TRBV5-1
J: TRBJ2-3
DNA: TGCGCCAGCAGCTTTCTGCTAGGGGCAACAGATACGCAGTATTTT
CDR3: CASSFLLGATDTQYF

D: NA
length: 15
V: TRBV7-2
J: TRBJ2-1
DNA: TGTGCCAGCAGCTTAGGGGGCCGCTCCTACAATGAGCAGTTCTTC
CDR3: CASSLGGRSYNEQFF

D: TRBD1
length: 16
V: TRBV6-1
J: TRBJ1-5
DNA: TGTGCCAGCAGTGAAATAGGGGACAGGACGGACCAGCCCCAGCATTTT
CDR3: CASSEIGDRTDQPQHF

D: NA
length: 16
V: TRBV5-1
J: TRBJ1-2
DNA: TGCGCCAGCAGCTTAGAGACAGGTCGCGCCCCCTATGGCTACACCTTC
CDR3: CASSLETGRAPYGYTF

D: NA
length: 15
V: TRBV5-7
J: TRBJ1-6
DNA: TGTGCCAGCAGCTGGGGAGGACGGGATAATTCACCCCTCCACTTT
CDR3: CASSWGGRDNSPLHF

D: NA
length: 14
V: TRBV5-6
J: TRBJ1-2
DNA: TGTGCCAGCAGCCGTTATCGACAGGCATATGGCTACACCTTC
CDR3: CASSRYRQAYGYTF

D: NA
length: 15
V: TRBV5-1
J: TRBJ2-1
DNA: TGCGCCAGCAGCTTGGGATGGGGCGGGGAGAATGAGCAGTTCTTC
CDR3: CASSLGWGGENEQFF

D: TRBD1
length: 15
V: TRBV27
J: TRBJ1-1
DNA: TGTGCCAGCAGTAAGATCACAGGGGGCACCACTGAAGCTTTCTTT
CDR3: CASSKITGGTTEAFF

D: NA
length: 13
V: TRBV11-2
J: TRBJ1-1
DNA: TGTGCCAGCTGTGTCGGGGGAAGGACTGAAGCTTTCTTT
CDR3: CASCVGGRTEAFF

D: NA
length: 15
V: TRBV19
J: TRBJ1-2
DNA: TGTGCCAGTAATCCCCCAACAGGGCAGGTCTATGGCTACACCTTC
CDR3: CASNPPTGQVYGYTF

D: NA
length: 14
V: TRBV11-2
J: TRBJ1-6
DNA: TGTGCCAGCAGCTTAGTCGGCCAGCCGGGGTCCCTCCACTTT
CDR3: CASSLVGQPGSLHF

D: NA
length: 16
V: TRBV10-3
J: TRBJ1-1
DNA: TGTGCCATCAGTGAGTCCGGGAGACACATGAACACTGAAGCTTTCTTT
CDR3: CAISESGRHMNTEAFF

D: NA
length: 13
V: TRBV29-1
J: TRBJ2-7
DNA: TGCAGCGTTGCCCATGGCGGTGCCTACGAGCAGTACTTC
CDR3: CSVAHGGAYEQYF

D: NA
length: 15
V: TRBV9
J: TRBJ2-5
DNA: TGTGCCAGCAGCCAGATGGGAGGACTTTGGGAGACCCAGTACTTC
CDR3: CASSQMGGLWETQYF

D: TRBD1
length: 14
V: TRBV15
J: TRBJ1-1
DNA: TGTGCCACCAGCAGGGACCGGGACAGTTATGAAGCTTTCTTT
CDR3: CATSRDRDSYEAFF

D: NA
length: 15
V: TRBV5-5
J: TRBJ1-4
DNA: TGTGCCAGCACCCCCTCAGTACAGGGAAATGAAAAACTGTTTTTT
CDR3: CASTPSVQGNEKLFF

D: TRBD2
length: 15
V: TRBV2
J: TRBJ2-1
DNA: TGTGCCAGCAGTACTTCCGGGGGGGCTTACAATGAGCAGTTCTTC
CDR3: CASSTSGGAYNEQFF

D: TRBD1
length: 16
V: TRBV4-3
J: TRBJ1-4
DNA: TGCGCCAGCAGCCAAGATCCCGCAGGGGGGAGTGAAAAACTGTTTTTT
CDR3: CASSQDPAGGSEKLFF

D: NA
length: 18
V: TRBV29-1
J: TRBJ1-1
DNA: TGCAGCGTTGAAGGGGTCGTGGGTCAGGGGATGTCGGGCACTGAAGCTTTCTTT
CDR3: CSVEGVVGQGMSGTEAFF

D: TRBD1
length: 15
V: TRBV5-1
J: TRBJ2-1
DNA: TGCGCCAGCAGCTTGGGACAGGGGGACTACAATGAGCAGTTCTTC
CDR3: CASSLGQGDYNEQFF

D: TRBD2
length: 16
V: TRBV4-1
J: TRBJ2-1
DNA: TGCGCCAGCAGCCAAGTGGCGGGGGGTCTCGACAATGAGCAGTTCTTC
CDR3: CASSQVAGGLDNEQFF

D: TRBD1
length: 13
V: TRBV9
J: TRBJ1-2
DNA: TGTGCCAGCAGCGGGGACAGGGGAAGTGGCTACACCTTC
CDR3: CASSGDRGSGYTF

D: NA
length: 15
V: TRBV6-5
J: TRBJ1-1
DNA: TGTGCCAGCAGTTACCGGGGAGGTCCCAACACTGAAGCTTTCTTT
CDR3: CASSYRGGPNTEAFF

D: NA
length: 14
V: TRBV6-5
J: TRBJ2-3
DNA: TGTGCCAGCAGCTACAGGGAGGTAACAGATACGCAGTATTTT
CDR3: CASSYREVTDTQYF

D: TRBD1
length: 18
V: TRBV28
J: TRBJ2-7
DNA: TGTGCCAGCAGTTCCTCCCTATTCCGGGACAGGGGGCTTGGCGAGCAGTACTTC
CDR3: CASSSSLFRDRGLGEQYF

D: TRBD1
length: 15
V: TRBV4-1
J: TRBJ2-3
DNA: TGCGCCAGCAGCCAAGAGGGCAGGGGGTCAGATACGCAGTATTTT
CDR3: CASSQEGRGSDTQYF

D: NA
length: 14
V: TRBV5-4
J: TRBJ1-4
DNA: TGTGCCAGCAGCCAGGGGAATACAAATGAAAAACTGTTTTTT
CDR3: CASSQGNTNEKLFF

D: NA
length: 14
V: TRBV27
J: TRBJ1-5
DNA: TGTGCCAGCAGTTTTTTGGGGGCGGGTCAGCACCAGCATTTT
CDR3: CASSFLGAGQHQHF

D: NA
length: 11
V: TRBV7-2
J: TRBJ2-7
DNA: TGTGCCAGCAGCCCGGCCTACGAGCAGTACTTC
CDR3: CASSPAYEQYF

D: NA
length: 16
V: TRBV5-1
J: TRBJ2-1
DNA: TGCGCCAGCAGCGCCAATGTACAGGGACCCTACAATGAGCAGTTCTTC
CDR3: CASSANVQGPYNEQFF

D: TRBD1
length: 15
V: TRBV6-1
J: TRBJ1-5
DNA: TGTGCCAGCTCGGGTGGGGACAGTATTGATCAGCCCCAGCATTTT
CDR3: CASSGGDSIDQPQHF

D: TRBD1
length: 17
V: TRBV11-2
J: TRBJ1-6
DNA: TGTGCCAGCAGCTTAGGACAGGGTAGCGCCTATAATTCACCCCTCCACTTT
CDR3: CASSLGQGSAYNSPLHF

D: TRBD1
length: 15
V: TRBV19
J: TRBJ2-7
DNA: TGTGCCAGTAGTATAGCCGGGACAGGAGCCTACGAGCAGTACTTC
CDR3: CASSIAGTGAYEQYF

D: TRBD2
length: 16
V: TRBV5-4
J: TRBJ2-3
DNA: TGTGCCAGCAGCGCACTAACTAGCGGGGGCGGGGATACGCAGTATTTT
CDR3: CASSALTSGGGDTQYF

D: TRBD2
length: 15
V: TRBV7-2
J: TRBJ2-2
DNA: TGTGCCAGCAGCGAAGGGACTACCCCCCACGGGGAGCTGTTTTTT
CDR3: CASSEGTTPHGELFF